The T cell receptor beta chain under discussion was sequenced for a study of T cell responses to AZD1222 COVID-19 vaccine. Points from the study as a whole: Of spike-specific TCRs, nearly half reportedly target regions left unmutated in variants. Researchers took repertoire samples only after the peak T cell response had come.

Remarks on this clone: What it binds is not known.

The CDR3 is made up of 15 amino acids. CDR1 ENHRY and CDR2 SYGVKD come from the germline V gene. The V segment lost 6 bases and the J segment 0 bases; nucleotides outside the gene matches: 4. The data were produced by immunoSEQ multiplex PCR, yet TCRdb's version contains in-frame clones alone and is incomplete. The repertoire holds roughly 100,000 clones, with around nine tenths as singletons. This sequence joins TRBV10-3 and TRBJ2-2; 7 bases match TRBD2. The sequenced sample was peripheral blood, obtained 28 days after the second dose of the MenACWY control vaccine. This clonotype was obtained from an adult who received the MenACWY meningococcal vaccine as a control. CDR3 loop: CAIRPSGSNTGELFF. The CDR3 DNA is TGTGCCATCAGGCCTAGCGGATCGAACACCGGGGAGCTGTTTTTT.